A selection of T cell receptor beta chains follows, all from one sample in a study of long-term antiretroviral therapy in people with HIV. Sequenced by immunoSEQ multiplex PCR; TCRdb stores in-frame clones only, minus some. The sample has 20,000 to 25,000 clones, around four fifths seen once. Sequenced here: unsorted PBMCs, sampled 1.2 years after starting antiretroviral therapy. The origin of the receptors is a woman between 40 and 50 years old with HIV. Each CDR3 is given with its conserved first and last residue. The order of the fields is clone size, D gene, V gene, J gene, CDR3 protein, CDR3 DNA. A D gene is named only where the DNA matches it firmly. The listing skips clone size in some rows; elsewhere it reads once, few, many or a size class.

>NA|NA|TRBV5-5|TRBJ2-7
CASSFVDSWEQYF
TGTGCCAGCAGCTTTGTTGACTCCTGGGAGCAGTACTTC
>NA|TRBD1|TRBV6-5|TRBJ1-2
CASSSGQGPPYGYTF
TGTGCCAGCAGTTCGGGACAGGGCCCGCCTTATGGCTACACCTTC
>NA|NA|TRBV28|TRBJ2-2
CASSMGVAGGELFF
TGTGCCAGCAGTATGGGAGTAGCCGGGGGGGAGCTGTTTTTT
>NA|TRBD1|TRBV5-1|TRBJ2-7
CASSLGDSSDEQYF
TGCGCCAGCAGCTTGGGGGACAGTTCCGACGAGCAGTACTTC
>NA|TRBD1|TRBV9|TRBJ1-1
CASSVYRGPLDTEAFF
TGTGCCAGCAGCGTATACAGGGGGCCGTTGGACACTGAAGCTTTCTTT
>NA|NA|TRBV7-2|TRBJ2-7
CASSLGGAGPYEQYF
TGTGCCAGCAGCTTAGGCGGGGCGGGACCCTACGAGCAGTACTTC
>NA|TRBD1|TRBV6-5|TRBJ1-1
CASSPLRDRDTEAFF
TGTGCCAGCAGTCCACTCCGGGACAGGGACACTGAAGCTTTCTTT
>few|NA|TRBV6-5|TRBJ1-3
CASSYTGGNTIYF
TGTGCCAGCAGTTACACCGGGGGAAACACCATATATTTT
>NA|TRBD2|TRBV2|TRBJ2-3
CASSVLLAGTDTQYF
TGTGCCAGCAGTGTCCTCCTAGCGGGAACAGATACGCAGTATTTT
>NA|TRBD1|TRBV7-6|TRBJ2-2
CASSYRQGIHTGELFF
TGTGCCAGCAGCTACAGACAGGGGATTCATACCGGGGAGCTGTTTTTT
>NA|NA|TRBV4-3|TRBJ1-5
CASSQVREQPQHF
TGCGCCAGCAGCCAAGTCCGGGAACAGCCCCAGCATTTT
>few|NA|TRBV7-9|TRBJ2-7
CASSLTKLGGEQYF
TGTGCCAGCAGCTTAACGAAGCTTGGCGGCGAGCAGTACTTC
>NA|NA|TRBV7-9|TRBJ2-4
CASSPPDYRTLAKNIQYF
TGTGCCAGCAGCCCACCCGACTACAGAACATTAGCCAAAAACATTCAGTACTTC
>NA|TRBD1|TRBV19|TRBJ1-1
CASSRPGTGNTEAFF
TGTGCCAGTAGTCGCCCCGGGACAGGGAACACTGAAGCTTTCTTT
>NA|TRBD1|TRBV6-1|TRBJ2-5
CASSGQARETQYF
TGTGCCAGCAGCGGACAGGCTCGGGAGACCCAGTACTTC
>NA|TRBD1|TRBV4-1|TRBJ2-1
CASSHSRDREEYNEQFF
TGCGCCAGCAGCCATTCCCGGGACAGGGAGGAGTACAATGAGCAGTTCTTC
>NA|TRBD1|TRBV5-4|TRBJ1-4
CASSKTGDEKLFF
TGTGCCAGCAGCAAGACAGGGGATGAAAAACTGTTTTTT
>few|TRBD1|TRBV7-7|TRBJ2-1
CASSNGQGGGNEQFF
TGTGCTAGCAGCAATGGACAGGGCGGTGGCAATGAGCAGTTCTTC
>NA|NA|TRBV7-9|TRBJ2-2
CASSLALKGELFF
TGTGCCAGCAGCTTAGCGCTTAAGGGGGAGCTGTTTTTT